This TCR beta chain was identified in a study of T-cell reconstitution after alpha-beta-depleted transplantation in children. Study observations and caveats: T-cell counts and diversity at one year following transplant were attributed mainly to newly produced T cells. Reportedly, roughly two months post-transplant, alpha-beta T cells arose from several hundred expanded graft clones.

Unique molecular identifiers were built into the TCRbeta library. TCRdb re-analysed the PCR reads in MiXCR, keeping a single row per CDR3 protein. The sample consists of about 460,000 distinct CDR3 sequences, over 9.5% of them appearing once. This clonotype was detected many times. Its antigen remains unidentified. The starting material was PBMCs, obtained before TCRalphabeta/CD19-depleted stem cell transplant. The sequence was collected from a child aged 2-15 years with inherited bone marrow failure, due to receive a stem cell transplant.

CDR3 bases: TGCGCCAGCAGCTTCGCCAGAACCTACGAGCAGTACTTC. Amino acid sequence: CASSFARTYEQYF. The rearrangement uses TRBV5-1 and TRBJ2-7; D ambiguous. Trimming stripped 2 bases from V and 2 bases from J, with 8 bases between. Germline loops: CDR1 SGHRS, CDR2 YFSETQ. The CDR3 is 13 residues long.